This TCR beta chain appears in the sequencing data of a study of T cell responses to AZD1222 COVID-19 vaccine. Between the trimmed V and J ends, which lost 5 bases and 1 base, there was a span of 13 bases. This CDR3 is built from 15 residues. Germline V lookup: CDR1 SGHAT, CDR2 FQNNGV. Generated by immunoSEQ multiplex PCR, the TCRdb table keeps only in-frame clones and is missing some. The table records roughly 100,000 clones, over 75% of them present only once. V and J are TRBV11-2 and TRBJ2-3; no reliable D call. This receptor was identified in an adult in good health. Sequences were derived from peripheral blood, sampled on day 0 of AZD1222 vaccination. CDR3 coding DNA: TGTGCCAGCAGCCCCCACGGGTCAGGCACAGATACGCAGTATTTT. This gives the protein CASSPHGSGTDTQYF. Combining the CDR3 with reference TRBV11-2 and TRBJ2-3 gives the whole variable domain EAGVAQSPRYKIIEKRQSVAFWCNPISGHATLYWYQQILGQGPKLLIQFQNNGVVDDSQLPKDRFSAERLKGVDSTLKIQPAKLEDSAVYLCASSPHGSGTDTQYFGPGTRLTVL.